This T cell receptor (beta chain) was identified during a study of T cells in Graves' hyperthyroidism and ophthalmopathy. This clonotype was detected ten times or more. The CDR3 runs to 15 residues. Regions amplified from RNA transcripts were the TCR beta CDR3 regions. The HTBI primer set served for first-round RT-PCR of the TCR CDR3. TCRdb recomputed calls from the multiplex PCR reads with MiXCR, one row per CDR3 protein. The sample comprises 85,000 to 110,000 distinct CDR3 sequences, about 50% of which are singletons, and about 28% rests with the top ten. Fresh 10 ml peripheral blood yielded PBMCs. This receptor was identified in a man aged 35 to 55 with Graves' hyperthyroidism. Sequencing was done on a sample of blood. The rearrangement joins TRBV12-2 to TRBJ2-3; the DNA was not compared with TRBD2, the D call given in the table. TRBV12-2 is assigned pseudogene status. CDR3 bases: TGTGCAAGTCGCTCCTCAGCGGGAGGCACAGATACGCAGTATTTT. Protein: CASRSSAGGTDTQYF.